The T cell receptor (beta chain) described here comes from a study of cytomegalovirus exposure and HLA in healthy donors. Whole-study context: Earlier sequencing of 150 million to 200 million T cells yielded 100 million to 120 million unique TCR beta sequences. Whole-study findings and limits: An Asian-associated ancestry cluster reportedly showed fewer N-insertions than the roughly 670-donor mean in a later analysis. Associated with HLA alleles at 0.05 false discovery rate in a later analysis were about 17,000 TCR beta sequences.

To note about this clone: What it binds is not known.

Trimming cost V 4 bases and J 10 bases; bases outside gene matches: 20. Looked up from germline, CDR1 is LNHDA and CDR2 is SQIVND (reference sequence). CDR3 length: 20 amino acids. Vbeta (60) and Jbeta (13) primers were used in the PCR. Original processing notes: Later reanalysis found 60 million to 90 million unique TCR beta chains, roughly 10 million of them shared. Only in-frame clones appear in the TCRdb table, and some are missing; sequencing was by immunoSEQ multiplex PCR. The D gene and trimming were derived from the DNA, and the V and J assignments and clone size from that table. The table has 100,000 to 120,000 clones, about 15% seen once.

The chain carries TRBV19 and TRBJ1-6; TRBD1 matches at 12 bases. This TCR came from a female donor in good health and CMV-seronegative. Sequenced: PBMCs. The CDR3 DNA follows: TGTGCCAGTAGTACCAATATCAACGGTCGGGACAGGGGGCTGGGATCACCCCTCCACTTT. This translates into CASSTNINGRDRGLGSPLHF.